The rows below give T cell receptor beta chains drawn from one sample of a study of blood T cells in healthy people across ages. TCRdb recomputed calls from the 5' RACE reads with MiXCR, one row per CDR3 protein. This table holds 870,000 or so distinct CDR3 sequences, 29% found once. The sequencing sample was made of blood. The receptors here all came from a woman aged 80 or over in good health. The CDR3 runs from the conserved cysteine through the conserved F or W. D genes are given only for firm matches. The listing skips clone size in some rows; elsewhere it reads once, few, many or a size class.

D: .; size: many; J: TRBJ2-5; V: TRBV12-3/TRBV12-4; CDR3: CASSLDHRAETQYF; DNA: TGTGCCAGCAGTTTAGATCACAGGGCGGAGACCCAGTACTTC
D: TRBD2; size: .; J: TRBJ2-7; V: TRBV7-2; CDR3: CASSSMGLAEGGYEQYF; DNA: TGTGCCAGCAGCTCCATGGGACTAGCGGAGGGGGGCTACGAGCAGTACTTC
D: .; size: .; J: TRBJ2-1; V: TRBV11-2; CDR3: CASSLEQGGEQFF; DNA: TGTGCCAGCAGCTTAGAACAGGGCGGAGAGCAGTTCTTC
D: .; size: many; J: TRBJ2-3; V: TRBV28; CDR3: CASSFLAVGQYF; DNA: TGTGCCAGCAGTTTTTTGGCCGTGGGGCAGTATTTT
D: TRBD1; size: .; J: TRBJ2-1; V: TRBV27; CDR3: CASSLQGDKTQFF; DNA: TGTGCCAGCAGTTTGCAGGGGGACAAGACCCAGTTCTTC
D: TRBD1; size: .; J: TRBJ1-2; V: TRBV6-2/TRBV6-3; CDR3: CASKPGQANYGYTF; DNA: TGTGCCAGCAAGCCCGGACAGGCAAACTATGGCTACACCTTC
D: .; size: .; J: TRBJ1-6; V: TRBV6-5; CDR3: CASSYGFNSPLHF; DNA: TGTGCCAGCAGTTACGGGTTTAATTCACCCCTCCACTTT
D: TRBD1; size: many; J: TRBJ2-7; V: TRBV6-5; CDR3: CASSYSGDRVSYEQYF; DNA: TGTGCCAGCAGTTACTCGGGTGACAGGGTTTCCTACGAGCAGTACTTC
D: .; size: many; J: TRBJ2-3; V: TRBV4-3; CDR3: CASSQGPHGNTDTQYF; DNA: TGCGCCAGCAGCCAAGGTCCCCACGGTAACACAGATACGCAGTATTTT
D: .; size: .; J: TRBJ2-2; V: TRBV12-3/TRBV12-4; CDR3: CASSFTKSLNPDGELFF; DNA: TGTGCCAGCAGCTTTACAAAATCGCTTAACCCTGACGGGGAGCTGTTTTTT
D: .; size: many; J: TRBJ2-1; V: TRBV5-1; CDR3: CASSLEGQAGNEQFF; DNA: TGCGCCAGCAGCTTGGAGGGGCAGGCGGGAAATGAGCAGTTCTTC
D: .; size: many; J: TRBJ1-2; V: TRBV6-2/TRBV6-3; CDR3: CASSYSFGLDGYTF; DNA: TGTGCCAGCAGTTACTCTTTCGGGTTGGATGGCTACACCTTC
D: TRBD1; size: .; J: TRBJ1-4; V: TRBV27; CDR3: CASSGGGAGEKLFF; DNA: TGTGCCAGCAGCGGAGGGGGCGCGGGTGAAAAACTGTTTTTT
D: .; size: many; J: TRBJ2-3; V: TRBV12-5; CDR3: CASGSGTTTDTQYF; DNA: TGTGCTAGTGGTTCAGGGACGACCACAGATACGCAGTATTTT
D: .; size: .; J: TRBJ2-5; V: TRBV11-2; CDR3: CASSLDVRGLGNGQYF; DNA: TGTGCCAGCAGCTTAGATGTGCGAGGCTTAGGGAATGGGCAGTACTTC
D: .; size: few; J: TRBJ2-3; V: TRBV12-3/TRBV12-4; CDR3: CASSLGLPDTQYF; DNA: TGTGCCAGCAGTTTGGGTCTGCCAGATACGCAGTATTTT
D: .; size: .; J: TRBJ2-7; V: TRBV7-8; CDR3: CASSSDPIDGAEQYF; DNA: TGTGCCAGCAGCTCAGACCCGATTGACGGGGCCGAGCAGTACTTC
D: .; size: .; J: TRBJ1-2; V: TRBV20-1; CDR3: CSARDPQGRHGYTF; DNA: TGCAGTGCTAGAGATCCCCAGGGGCGGCATGGCTACACCTTC
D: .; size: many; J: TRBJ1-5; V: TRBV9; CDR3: CASSVGQGNQPQHF; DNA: TGTGCCAGCAGCGTAGGTCAGGGGAATCAGCCCCAGCATTTT
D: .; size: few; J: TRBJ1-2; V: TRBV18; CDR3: CASSITTVPNYGYTF; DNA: TGTGCCAGCTCAATAACGACAGTACCTAACTATGGCTACACCTTC
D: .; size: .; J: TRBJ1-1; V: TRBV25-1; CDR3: CASSVHSNTEAFF; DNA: TGTGCCAGCAGCGTACACTCTAACACTGAAGCTTTCTTT
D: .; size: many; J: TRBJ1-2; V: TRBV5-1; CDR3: CASRPQGSLDGYTF; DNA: TGCGCCAGCAGGCCACAGGGATCTCTGGATGGCTACACCTTC
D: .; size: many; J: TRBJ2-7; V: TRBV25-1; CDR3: CASSPLGGVPYEQYF; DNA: TGTGCCAGCAGCCCTTTGGGAGGAGTACCCTACGAGCAGTACTTC
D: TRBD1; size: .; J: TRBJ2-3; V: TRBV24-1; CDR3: CATSGPGQGTDTQYF; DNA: TGTGCCACCAGTGGACCCGGACAGGGCACAGATACGCAGTATTTT
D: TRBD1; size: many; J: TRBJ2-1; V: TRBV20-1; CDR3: CSAGTGGPSRNEQFF; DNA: TGCAGTGCTGGGACAGGGGGCCCGAGCCGAAATGAGCAGTTCTTC
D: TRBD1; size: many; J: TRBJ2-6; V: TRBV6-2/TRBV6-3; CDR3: CASSYRGRRSGANVLTF; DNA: TGTGCCAGCAGTTACAGGGGGCGCAGATCTGGGGCCAACGTCCTGACTTTC
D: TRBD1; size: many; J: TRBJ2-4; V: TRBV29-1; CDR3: CSVTEGGAGKNIQYF; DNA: TGCAGCGTAACGGAAGGGGGCGCGGGCAAAAACATTCAGTACTTC
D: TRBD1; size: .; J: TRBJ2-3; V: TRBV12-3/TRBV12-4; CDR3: CASRLDRGGADTQYF; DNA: TGTGCCAGCAGACTAGACAGGGGGGGAGCAGATACGCAGTATTTT
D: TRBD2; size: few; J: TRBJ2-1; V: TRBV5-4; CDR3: CASSLAGGQVYNEQFF; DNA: TGTGCCAGCAGCCTAGCGGGGGGGCAGGTCTACAATGAGCAGTTCTTC
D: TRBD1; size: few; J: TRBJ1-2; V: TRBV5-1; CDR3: CASSRKTGHNYGYTF; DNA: TGCGCCAGCAGCCGGAAGACAGGGCACAACTATGGCTACACCTTC
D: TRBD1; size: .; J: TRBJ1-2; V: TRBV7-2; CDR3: CASSLSGTDNYGYTF; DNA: TGTGCCAGCAGCCTCTCCGGGACAGACAACTATGGCTACACCTTC
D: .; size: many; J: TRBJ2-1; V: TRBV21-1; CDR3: CASSKGKGNEQFF; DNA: TGTGCCAGCAGCAAAGGAAAAGGGAATGAGCAGTTCTTC
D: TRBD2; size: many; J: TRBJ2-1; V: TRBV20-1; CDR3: CSARDGDSGVSYNEQFF; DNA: TGCAGTGCTAGAGATGGTGATAGCGGGGTCTCCTACAATGAGCAGTTCTTC
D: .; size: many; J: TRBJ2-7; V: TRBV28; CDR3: CASTAGGLFEQYF; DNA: TGTGCCAGCACCGCTGGGGGGCTTTTCGAGCAGTACTTC
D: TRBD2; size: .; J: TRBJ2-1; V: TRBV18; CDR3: CASSPLGLGYEQFF; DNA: TGTGCCAGCTCACCGTTGGGACTAGGGTATGAGCAGTTCTTC
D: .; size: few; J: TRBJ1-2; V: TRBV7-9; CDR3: CASSLIGQFLYTF; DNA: TGTGCCAGCAGCTTAATAGGGCAGTTTCTCTACACCTTC
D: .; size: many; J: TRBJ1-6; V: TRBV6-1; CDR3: CASSDKDPRTSYNSPLHF; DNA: TGTGCCAGCAGTGACAAGGACCCAAGGACATCCTATAATTCACCCCTCCACTTT
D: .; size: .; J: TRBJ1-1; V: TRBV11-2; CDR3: CASSLTGFSAFF; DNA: TGTGCCAGCAGCTTGACAGGTTTTTCTGCTTTCTTT
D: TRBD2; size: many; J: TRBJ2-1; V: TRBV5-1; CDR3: CASSGGSGGAHEQFF; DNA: TGCGCCAGCAGCGGGGGTAGCGGGGGGGCCCATGAGCAGTTCTTC
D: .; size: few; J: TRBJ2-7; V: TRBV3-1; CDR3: CASSQSLSAEGRYF; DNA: TGTGCCAGCAGCCAGTCGCTTAGCGCCGAGGGAAGGTACTTC
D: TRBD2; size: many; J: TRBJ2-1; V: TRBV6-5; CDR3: CASSGGTSGSHNEQFF; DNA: TGTGCCAGCAGTGGGGGGACTAGCGGGTCGCACAATGAGCAGTTCTTC
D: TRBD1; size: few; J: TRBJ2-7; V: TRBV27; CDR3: CASSFRDREPEQYF; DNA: TGTGCCAGCAGTTTCCGGGACAGGGAGCCCGAGCAGTACTTC
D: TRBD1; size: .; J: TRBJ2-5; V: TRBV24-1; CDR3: CATSLTGRNAQYF; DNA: TGTGCCACCAGCCTGACAGGGCGGAATGCGCAGTACTTC
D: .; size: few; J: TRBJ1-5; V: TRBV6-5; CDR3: CASSSNMISPQHF; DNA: TGTGCCAGCAGTTCGAACATGATCAGCCCCCAGCATTTT
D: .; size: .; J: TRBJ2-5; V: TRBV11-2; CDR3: CASSSVSRQTGSSPAYERYF; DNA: TGTGCCAGCAGCAGCGTAAGTCGACAGACCGGCTCAAGCCCCGCTTACGAGCGGTACTTC
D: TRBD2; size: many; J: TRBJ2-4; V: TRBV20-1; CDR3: CSAPGLAGPKNIQYF; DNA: TGCAGTGCGCCCGGACTAGCGGGGCCCAAAAACATTCAGTACTTC
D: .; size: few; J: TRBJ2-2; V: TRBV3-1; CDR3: CASLGGAGELFF; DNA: TGTGCCAGCCTAGGCGGGGCCGGGGAGCTGTTTTTT
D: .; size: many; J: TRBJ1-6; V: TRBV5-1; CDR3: CASSLVGAPLHF; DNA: TGCGCCAGCAGCTTGGTAGGGGCACCCCTCCACTTT
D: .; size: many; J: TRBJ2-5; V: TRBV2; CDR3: CASSEATSPGAQYF; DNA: TGTGCCAGCAGTGAAGCTACCTCCCCGGGGGCCCAGTACTTC
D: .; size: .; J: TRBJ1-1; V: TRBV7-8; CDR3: CASSLDRHLTYTEAFF; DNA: TGTGCCAGCAGCTTGGACAGACATCTCACCTACACTGAAGCTTTCTTT
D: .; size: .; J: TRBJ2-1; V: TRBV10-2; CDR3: CASSERGETQFF; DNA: TGCGCCAGCAGTGAGAGGGGTGAGACCCAGTTCTTC
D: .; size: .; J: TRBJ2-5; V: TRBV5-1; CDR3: CASSLSFSSWGETQYF; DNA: TGCGCCAGCAGCTTGAGCTTTTCTTCTTGGGGAGAGACCCAGTACTTC